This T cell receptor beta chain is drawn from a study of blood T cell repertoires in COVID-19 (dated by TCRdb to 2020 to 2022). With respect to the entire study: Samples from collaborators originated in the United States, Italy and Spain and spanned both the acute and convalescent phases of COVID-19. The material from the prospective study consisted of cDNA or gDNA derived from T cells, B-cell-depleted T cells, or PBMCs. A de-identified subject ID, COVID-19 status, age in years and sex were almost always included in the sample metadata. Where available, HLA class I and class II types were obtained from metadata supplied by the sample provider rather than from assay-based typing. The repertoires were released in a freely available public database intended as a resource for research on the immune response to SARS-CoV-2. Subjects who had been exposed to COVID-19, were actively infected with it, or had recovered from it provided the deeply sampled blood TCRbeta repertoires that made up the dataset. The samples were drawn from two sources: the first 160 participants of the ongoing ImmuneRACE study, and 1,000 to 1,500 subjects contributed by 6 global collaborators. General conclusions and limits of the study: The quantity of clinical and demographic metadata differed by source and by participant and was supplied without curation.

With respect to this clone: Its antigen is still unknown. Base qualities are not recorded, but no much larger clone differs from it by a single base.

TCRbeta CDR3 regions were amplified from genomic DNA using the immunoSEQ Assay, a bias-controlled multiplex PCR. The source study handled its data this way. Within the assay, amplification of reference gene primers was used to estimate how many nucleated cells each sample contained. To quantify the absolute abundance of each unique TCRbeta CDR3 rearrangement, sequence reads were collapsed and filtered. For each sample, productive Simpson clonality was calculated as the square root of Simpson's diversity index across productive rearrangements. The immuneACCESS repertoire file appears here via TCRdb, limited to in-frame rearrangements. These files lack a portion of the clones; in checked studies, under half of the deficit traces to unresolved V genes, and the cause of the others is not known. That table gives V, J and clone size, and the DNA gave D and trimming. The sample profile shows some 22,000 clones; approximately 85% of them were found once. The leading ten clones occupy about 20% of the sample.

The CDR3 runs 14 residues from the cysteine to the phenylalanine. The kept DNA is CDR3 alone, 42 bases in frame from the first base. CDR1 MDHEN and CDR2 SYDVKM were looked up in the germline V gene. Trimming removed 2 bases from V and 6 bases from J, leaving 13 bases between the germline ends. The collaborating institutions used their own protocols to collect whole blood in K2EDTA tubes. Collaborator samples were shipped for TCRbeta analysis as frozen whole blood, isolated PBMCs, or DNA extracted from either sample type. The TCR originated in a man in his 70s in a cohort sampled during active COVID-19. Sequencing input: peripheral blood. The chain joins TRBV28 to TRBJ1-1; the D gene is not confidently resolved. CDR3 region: CASSLGENFSEAFF. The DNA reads TGTGCCAGCAGTTTAGGGGAGAATTTCTCTGAAGCTTTCTTT. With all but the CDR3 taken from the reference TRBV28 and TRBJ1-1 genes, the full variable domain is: DVKVTQSSRYLVKRTGEKVFLECVQDMDHENMFWYRQDPGLGLRLIYFSYDVKMKEKGDIPEGYSVSREKKERFSLILESASTNQTSMYLCASSLGENFSEAFFGQGTRLTVV.